These T cell receptor beta chains were read from a single sample in a study of control samples from healthy donors and cancer patients. Here immunoSEQ multiplex PCR was the method, and the copy in TCRdb shows in-frame clones only, minus some. The table lists about 94,000 clones, 90% of them singletons. Sequences were obtained from blood. The receptor source for this set is a young woman in good health. Each CDR3 is given with its conserved first and last residue. Each record gives: J gene, D gene, CDR3 length, V gene, clone size, CDR3 DNA, CDR3 protein. The D gene is left open where the match is weak. Expanded clones are given a class, and other clones once, few, many or no size at all.

J gene: TRBJ1-2; D gene: NA; CDR3 length: 14; V gene: TRBV3-1/TRBV3-2; clone size: NA; CDR3 DNA: TGTGCCAGCAGCCAAGTAGGGGGAAACGATGGCTACACCTTC; CDR3 protein: CASSQVGGNDGYTF
J gene: TRBJ1-2; D gene: NA; CDR3 length: 15; V gene: TRBV7-2; clone size: once; CDR3 DNA: TGTGCCAGCAGCTTAGAGGGCCTCTGGGACTATGGCTACACCTTC; CDR3 protein: CASSLEGLWDYGYTF
J gene: TRBJ1-2; D gene: NA; CDR3 length: 12; V gene: TRBV7-2; clone size: NA; CDR3 DNA: TGTGCCAGCAGCCCTCCTCTGGGTGGCTACACCTTC; CDR3 protein: CASSPPLGGYTF
J gene: TRBJ2-7; D gene: NA; CDR3 length: 13; V gene: TRBV2; clone size: NA; CDR3 DNA: TGTGCCAGCAGTGTCGAAGGGGACTACGAGCAGTACTTC; CDR3 protein: CASSVEGDYEQYF
J gene: TRBJ2-1; D gene: NA; CDR3 length: 16; V gene: TRBV28; clone size: NA; CDR3 DNA: TGTGCCAGCAGTTTCCGCAACGTCTACAGTTACAATGAGCAGTTCTTC; CDR3 protein: CASSFRNVYSYNEQFF
J gene: TRBJ2-1; D gene: TRBD2; CDR3 length: 16; V gene: TRBV5-4; clone size: NA; CDR3 DNA: TGTGCCAGCAGCTTGGAAGCGGGGGGGTTCTACAATGAGCAGTTCTTC; CDR3 protein: CASSLEAGGFYNEQFF
J gene: TRBJ2-3; D gene: TRBD2; CDR3 length: 17; V gene: TRBV7-2; clone size: NA; CDR3 DNA: TGTGCCAGCAGCCCTCCCAGCTTAGCGGGGGGATGGGATACGCAGTATTTT; CDR3 protein: CASSPPSLAGGWDTQYF
J gene: TRBJ1-5; D gene: NA; CDR3 length: 15; V gene: TRBV6-4; clone size: NA; CDR3 DNA: TGTGCCGGGCACGAACTCCGGGACCCCAATCAGCCCCAGCATTTT; CDR3 protein: CAGHELRDPNQPQHF
J gene: TRBJ2-1; D gene: TRBD2; CDR3 length: 15; V gene: TRBV3-1/TRBV3-2; clone size: NA; CDR3 DNA: TGTGCCAGCAGCCAATTTGCGGGGGGGGTGAATGAGCAGTTCTTC; CDR3 protein: CASSQFAGGVNEQFF
J gene: TRBJ1-4; D gene: TRBD1; CDR3 length: 15; V gene: TRBV25-1; clone size: NA; CDR3 DNA: TGTGCCAGCAGTGAACGGACAGGGAGGGGTGAAAAACTGTTTTTT; CDR3 protein: CASSERTGRGEKLFF
J gene: TRBJ1-3; D gene: NA; CDR3 length: 15; V gene: TRBV11-2; clone size: NA; CDR3 DNA: TGTGCCAGCAGCTTCCAGGATCACTCTGGAAACACCATATATTTT; CDR3 protein: CASSFQDHSGNTIYF
J gene: TRBJ2-3; D gene: NA; CDR3 length: 12; V gene: TRBV12-3/TRBV12-4; clone size: NA; CDR3 DNA: TGTGCCAGCAGTTTTCCGGGGGATACGCAGTATTTT; CDR3 protein: CASSFPGDTQYF
J gene: TRBJ1-3; D gene: NA; CDR3 length: 14; V gene: TRBV3-1/TRBV3-2; clone size: once; CDR3 DNA: TGTGCCAGCAGCCAAGAAGGTTTTTGGCACACCATATATTTT; CDR3 protein: CASSQEGFWHTIYF
J gene: TRBJ1-1; D gene: NA; CDR3 length: 15; V gene: TRBV7-3; clone size: few; CDR3 DNA: TGTGCCAGCAGCTTACAAGCAGGGGATGGCACTGAAGCTTTCTTT; CDR3 protein: CASSLQAGDGTEAFF
J gene: TRBJ1-2; D gene: TRBD1; CDR3 length: 16; V gene: TRBV6-1; clone size: few; CDR3 DNA: TGTGCCAGCAGTGAATGGCCAGGGGGGACCATCTATGGCTACACCTTC; CDR3 protein: CASSEWPGGTIYGYTF
J gene: TRBJ2-7; D gene: TRBD1; CDR3 length: 13; V gene: TRBV18; clone size: NA; CDR3 DNA: TGTGCCAGCTCACCTAAGGACAGGGACGAGCAGTACTTC; CDR3 protein: CASSPKDRDEQYF
J gene: TRBJ2-7; D gene: NA; CDR3 length: 13; V gene: TRBV27; clone size: NA; CDR3 DNA: TGTGCCAGCAGTTCAAGGGAAGGTTACGAGCAGTACTTC; CDR3 protein: CASSSREGYEQYF
J gene: TRBJ1-6; D gene: TRBD1; CDR3 length: 15; V gene: TRBV2; clone size: NA; CDR3 DNA: TGTGCCAGCAGTCGAATGACAGGGCAAAATTCACCCCTCCACTTT; CDR3 protein: CASSRMTGQNSPLHF
J gene: TRBJ2-7; D gene: NA; CDR3 length: 13; V gene: TRBV7-3; clone size: NA; CDR3 DNA: TGTGCCAGCAGCCCCGGGCCTCTCTACGAGCAGTACTTC; CDR3 protein: CASSPGPLYEQYF
J gene: TRBJ2-2; D gene: TRBD1; CDR3 length: 17; V gene: TRBV4-1; clone size: NA; CDR3 DNA: TGCGCCAGCAGCCAAGATTTGCGACAGGGTAACACCGGGGAGCTGTTTTTT; CDR3 protein: CASSQDLRQGNTGELFF
J gene: TRBJ1-3; D gene: NA; CDR3 length: 16; V gene: TRBV7-9; clone size: NA; CDR3 DNA: TGTGCCAGCAGCTTAAGGGCCACTTACTCTGGAAACACCATATATTTT; CDR3 protein: CASSLRATYSGNTIYF
J gene: TRBJ2-5; D gene: TRBD2; CDR3 length: 15; V gene: TRBV10-3; clone size: NA; CDR3 DNA: TGTGCCATCAGTGATACCGGGGGGGCCCAAGAGACCCAGTACTTC; CDR3 protein: CAISDTGGAQETQYF
J gene: TRBJ1-1; D gene: TRBD1; CDR3 length: 14; V gene: TRBV11-3; clone size: NA; CDR3 DNA: TGTGCCAGCAGCTCAGGAGACAGGGATGCTGAAGCTTTCTTT; CDR3 protein: CASSSGDRDAEAFF
J gene: TRBJ2-2; D gene: TRBD1; CDR3 length: 15; V gene: TRBV4-1; clone size: NA; CDR3 DNA: TGCGCCAGCAGCTTACGGGGACAGGACACCGGGGAGCTGTTTTTT; CDR3 protein: CASSLRGQDTGELFF
J gene: TRBJ1-2; D gene: NA; CDR3 length: 15; V gene: TRBV11-2; clone size: NA; CDR3 DNA: TGTGCCAGCAGCTTCGGGGGGGCTCCTAACTATGGCTACACCTTC; CDR3 protein: CASSFGGAPNYGYTF
J gene: TRBJ2-3; D gene: NA; CDR3 length: 15; V gene: TRBV9; clone size: NA; CDR3 DNA: TGTGCCAGCAGCCCAGGGGGGGGCGAGGGAGATACGCAGTATTTT; CDR3 protein: CASSPGGGEGDTQYF
J gene: TRBJ2-2; D gene: NA; CDR3 length: 11; V gene: TRBV6-6; clone size: NA; CDR3 DNA: TGTGCCAGCTTGAACACCGGGGAGCTGTTTTTT; CDR3 protein: CASLNTGELFF
J gene: TRBJ1-5; D gene: TRBD1; CDR3 length: 15; V gene: TRBV5-8; clone size: NA; CDR3 DNA: TGTGCCAGCAGCTTGGCAGGGGGGGTCAATCAGCCCCAGCATTTT; CDR3 protein: CASSLAGGVNQPQHF
J gene: TRBJ2-3; D gene: TRBD2; CDR3 length: 15; V gene: TRBV20-1; clone size: NA; CDR3 DNA: TGCAGTGCTAGTGTGCTAGCGGGGGGCGGAGATACGCAGTATTTT; CDR3 protein: CSASVLAGGGDTQYF
J gene: TRBJ1-1; D gene: TRBD1; CDR3 length: 14; V gene: TRBV6-5; clone size: few; CDR3 DNA: TGTGCCAGCAGTTTCGGGACAGACAACACTGAAGCTTTCTTT; CDR3 protein: CASSFGTDNTEAFF
J gene: TRBJ2-1; D gene: NA; CDR3 length: 13; V gene: TRBV6-4; clone size: NA; CDR3 DNA: TGTGCCAGCAGTGACGGCACGGTCGATGAGCAGTTCTTC; CDR3 protein: CASSDGTVDEQFF
J gene: TRBJ2-1; D gene: TRBD1; CDR3 length: 16; V gene: TRBV18; clone size: NA; CDR3 DNA: TGTGCCAGCTCACCCCTACAGGGGATAAGAGACAATGAGCAGTTCTTC; CDR3 protein: CASSPLQGIRDNEQFF
J gene: TRBJ2-7; D gene: TRBD1; CDR3 length: 14; V gene: TRBV27; clone size: once; CDR3 DNA: TGTGCCAGCGGCGACAGGGTCCCCTCCGGCGAGCAGTACTTC; CDR3 protein: CASGDRVPSGEQYF
J gene: TRBJ2-7; D gene: NA; CDR3 length: 13; V gene: TRBV11-3; clone size: NA; CDR3 DNA: TGTGCCAGCAGCTTAGAAGCGGGTTACGAGCAGTACTTC; CDR3 protein: CASSLEAGYEQYF
J gene: TRBJ1-1; D gene: NA; CDR3 length: 13; V gene: TRBV11-2; clone size: NA; CDR3 DNA: TGTGCCAGCAGCTTTAGACAGAACACTGAAGCTTTCTTT; CDR3 protein: CASSFRQNTEAFF
J gene: TRBJ1-5; D gene: NA; CDR3 length: 14; V gene: TRBV13; clone size: NA; CDR3 DNA: TGTGCCAGCAGCTTAGGCCAAAGGGGTCAGCCCCAGCATTTT; CDR3 protein: CASSLGQRGQPQHF
J gene: TRBJ2-3; D gene: NA; CDR3 length: 15; V gene: TRBV5-1; clone size: NA; CDR3 DNA: TGCGCCAGCAGCTTGGGAGGAGCGGGCACAGATACGCAGTATTTT; CDR3 protein: CASSLGGAGTDTQYF
J gene: TRBJ1-1; D gene: NA; CDR3 length: 13; V gene: TRBV7-9; clone size: NA; CDR3 DNA: TGTGCCGTGCCCAGGCCGGGGAACACTGAAGCTTTCTTT; CDR3 protein: CAVPRPGNTEAFF
J gene: TRBJ2-2; D gene: NA; CDR3 length: 13; V gene: TRBV6-4; clone size: once; CDR3 DNA: TGTGCCAGCAGTGACACCCCCACCGGGGAGCTGTTTTTT; CDR3 protein: CASSDTPTGELFF
J gene: TRBJ1-1; D gene: NA; CDR3 length: 12; V gene: TRBV12-3/TRBV12-4; clone size: NA; CDR3 DNA: TGTGCCAGCAGTCAGGGAAACACTGAAGCTTTCTTT; CDR3 protein: CASSQGNTEAFF
J gene: TRBJ2-7; D gene: NA; CDR3 length: 16; V gene: TRBV7-9; clone size: NA; CDR3 DNA: TGTGCCAGCAGCACGGGGGACGCCGAACTGGGTTACGAGCAGTACTTC; CDR3 protein: CASSTGDAELGYEQYF
J gene: TRBJ2-5; D gene: TRBD1; CDR3 length: 16; V gene: TRBV9; clone size: NA; CDR3 DNA: TGTGCCAGCAGCTTACGTCTGACAGGGGTGCAAGAGACCCAGTACTTC; CDR3 protein: CASSLRLTGVQETQYF
J gene: TRBJ2-1; D gene: NA; CDR3 length: 12; V gene: TRBV7-9; clone size: once; CDR3 DNA: TGTGCCGGGGGACGTCAAGGCAATGAGCAGTTCTTC; CDR3 protein: CAGGRQGNEQFF
J gene: TRBJ2-2; D gene: NA; CDR3 length: 16; V gene: TRBV3-1/TRBV3-2; clone size: NA; CDR3 DNA: TGTGCCAGCAGCCAAGACCCACCCGCCTTCACCGGGGAGCTGTTTTTT; CDR3 protein: CASSQDPPAFTGELFF
J gene: TRBJ2-3; D gene: TRBD2; CDR3 length: 19; V gene: TRBV19; clone size: once; CDR3 DNA: TGTGCCAGTAGTACCCGCCGGGTGAGTAGCGGGGGCCGCACAGATACGCAGTATTTT; CDR3 protein: CASSTRRVSSGGRTDTQYF
J gene: TRBJ1-2; D gene: NA; CDR3 length: 15; V gene: TRBV6-5; clone size: NA; CDR3 DNA: TGTGCCAGCACCTTAAGCTGGGAAGCTAACTATGGCTACACCTTC; CDR3 protein: CASTLSWEANYGYTF
J gene: TRBJ1-1; D gene: NA; CDR3 length: 14; V gene: TRBV11-2; clone size: NA; CDR3 DNA: TGTGCCAGCAGCTTATCCCTATCGGGCACTGAAGCTTTCTTT; CDR3 protein: CASSLSLSGTEAFF
J gene: TRBJ2-3; D gene: NA; CDR3 length: 14; V gene: TRBV6-5; clone size: NA; CDR3 DNA: TGTGCCAGCAGGGGGGGGCCTGAGGCAGATACGCAGTATTTT; CDR3 protein: CASRGGPEADTQYF
J gene: TRBJ1-3; D gene: NA; CDR3 length: 16; V gene: TRBV16; clone size: NA; CDR3 DNA: TGTGCCAGCAGCCAACCAGGACAGAGCTCTGGAAACACCATATATTTT; CDR3 protein: CASSQPGQSSGNTIYF
J gene: TRBJ1-2; D gene: TRBD1; CDR3 length: 16; V gene: TRBV10-3; clone size: NA; CDR3 DNA: TGTGCCATCAGTGAGGGACAGGGGGTTTACGGCTATGGCTACACCTTC; CDR3 protein: CAISEGQGVYGYGYTF
J gene: TRBJ1-5; D gene: NA; CDR3 length: 13; V gene: TRBV6-2/TRBV6-3; clone size: NA; CDR3 DNA: TGTGCCAGCAGCCACGGGTTGTTGCAGCCCCAGCATTTT; CDR3 protein: CASSHGLLQPQHF
J gene: TRBJ2-1; D gene: TRBD1; CDR3 length: 16; V gene: TRBV7-9; clone size: NA; CDR3 DNA: TGTGCCAGCAGCTCAACCAGGGGGTCGGAGTACAATGAGCAGTTCTTC; CDR3 protein: CASSSTRGSEYNEQFF
J gene: TRBJ1-3; D gene: NA; CDR3 length: 16; V gene: TRBV18; clone size: NA; CDR3 DNA: TGTGCCAGCTCAGTGGCCCGGGGGACCGCTGGAAACACCATATATTTT; CDR3 protein: CASSVARGTAGNTIYF
J gene: TRBJ1-2; D gene: NA; CDR3 length: 18; V gene: TRBV7-6; clone size: NA; CDR3 DNA: TGTGCCAGCAGCCCGTTGTGGGCGACATCTTACCCTAACTATGGCTACACCTTC; CDR3 protein: CASSPLWATSYPNYGYTF
J gene: TRBJ2-2; D gene: TRBD2; CDR3 length: 17; V gene: TRBV7-2; clone size: NA; CDR3 DNA: TGTGCCAGCAGCGGTGGACTAGCGGGGGGCAGGGGCGGGGAGCTGTTTTTT; CDR3 protein: CASSGGLAGGRGGELFF
J gene: TRBJ1-2; D gene: NA; CDR3 length: 14; V gene: TRBV16; clone size: NA; CDR3 DNA: TGTGCCAGCAGCCAACGGGGGGATGGCTATGGCTACACCTTC; CDR3 protein: CASSQRGDGYGYTF